This TCR beta chain was captured by sequencing in a study of response to subunit inactivated influenza vaccine. Study-wide findings and caveats: Each seasonal flu vaccination may recruit only limited new T cells, authors suggested.

In TCRdb, the RT-PCR reads were re-called with MiXCR into one record per CDR3 protein. The table has hundreds of thousands of distinct CDR3 sequences, 15% to 18% seen once; the top ten hold roughly 12%. Many counts were recorded for this clonotype. Antigen: not known. Looked up from germline, CDR1 is SGHTA and CDR2 is FQGNSA. The CDR3 is 15 amino acids. Trimming stripped 1 base from V and 2 bases from J, with 6 bases between. The sequence derives from a man aged 50-60 years who received an inactivated influenza vaccine. This rearrangement joins TRBV7-2 to TRBJ2-6, with D perhaps TRBD1 (5 bases). Sequences were derived from PBMCs from blood, sampled roughly 12 days after vaccination. DNA of the CDR3: TGTGCCAGCAGCTTAGAGGGGACTGGGGCCAACGTCCTGACTTTC. This codes for CASSLEGTGANVLTF.